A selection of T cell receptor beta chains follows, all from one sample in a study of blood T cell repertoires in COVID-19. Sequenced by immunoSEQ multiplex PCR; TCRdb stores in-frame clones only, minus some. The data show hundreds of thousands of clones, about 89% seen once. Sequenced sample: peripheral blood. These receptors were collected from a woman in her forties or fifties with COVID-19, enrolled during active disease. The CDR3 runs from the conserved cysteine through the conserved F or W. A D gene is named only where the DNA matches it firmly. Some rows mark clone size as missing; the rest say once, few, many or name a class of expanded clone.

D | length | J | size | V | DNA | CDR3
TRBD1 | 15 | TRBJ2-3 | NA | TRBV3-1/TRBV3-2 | TGTGCCAGCAGCCAAGTTCGAGGGGACAGAGATACGCAGTATTTT | CASSQVRGDRDTQYF
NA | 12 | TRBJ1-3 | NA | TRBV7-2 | TGTGCCAGCAGCCCCAGGGGCAACACCATATATTTT | CASSPRGNTIYF
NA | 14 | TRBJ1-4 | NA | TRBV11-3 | TGTGCCAGCACCACAGGAGCAACTAATGAAAAACTGTTTTTT | CASTTGATNEKLFF
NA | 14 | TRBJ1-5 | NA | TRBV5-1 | TGCGCCAGCAGCACAGGCGATAGCAATCAGCCCCAGCATTTT | CASSTGDSNQPQHF
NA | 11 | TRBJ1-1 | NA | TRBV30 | TGTGCCTGGAGGGCGAACACTGAAGCTTTCTTT | CAWRANTEAFF
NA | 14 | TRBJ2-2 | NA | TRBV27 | TGTGCCAGCAGTCGGTCGGGGGGCCCCGGGGAGCTGTTTTTT | CASSRSGGPGELFF
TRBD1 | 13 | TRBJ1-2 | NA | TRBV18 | TGTGCCAGCTCACGACAGGGCGGGGACGGCTACACCTTC | CASSRQGGDGYTF
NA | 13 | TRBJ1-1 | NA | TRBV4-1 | TGCGCCAGCAGCCCGACAGGAAGACTTGAAGCTTTCTTT | CASSPTGRLEAFF
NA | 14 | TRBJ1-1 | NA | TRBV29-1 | TGCAGCGTACAGGGATTGAAGAAGGACACTGAAGCTTTCTTT | CSVQGLKKDTEAFF
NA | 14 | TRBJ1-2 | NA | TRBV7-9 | TGTGCCAGCAGCCTTATGACAGCCAACTATGGCTACACCTTC | CASSLMTANYGYTF
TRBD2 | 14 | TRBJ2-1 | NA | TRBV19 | TGTGCCAGTATACTAGCGGGAGCTTTCGGTGAGCAGTTCTTC | CASILAGAFGEQFF
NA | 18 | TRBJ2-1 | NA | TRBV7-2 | TGTGCCAGCAGCTTAAAGCCTCCTATAGGGAGCGGTGACAATGAGCAGTTCTTC | CASSLKPPIGSGDNEQFF
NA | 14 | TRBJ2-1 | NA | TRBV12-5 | TGTGCTAGTGGTTTGTGGGACACCTACAATGAGCAGTTCTTC | CASGLWDTYNEQFF
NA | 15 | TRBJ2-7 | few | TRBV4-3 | TGCGCCAGCAGCCAAGACCCTGCGAGCTCCTACGAGCAGTACTTC | CASSQDPASSYEQYF
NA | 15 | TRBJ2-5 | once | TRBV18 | TGTGCCAGCTCGCTACTTAGTGACTCGCAAGAGACCCAGTACTTC | CASSLLSDSQETQYF
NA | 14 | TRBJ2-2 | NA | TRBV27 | TGTGCCAGCAGTTTATCGCGGGACACCGGGGAGCTGTTTTTT | CASSLSRDTGELFF